This TCR beta chain stems from a study of graft-versus-host responses after intestinal transplantation. About the research overall: Recipients across the board were started on anti-thymocyte globulin induction, then kept on tacrolimus and steroids for about three years. General study points: Early post-transplant falls in HvG clones accompanied the peak levels of circulating GvH clones.

A remark on this clone: What it binds is not known.

Produced via immunoSEQ multiplex PCR; TCRdb's table is partial and in-frame only. In the table there are 60,000 to 65,000 clones, around nine tenths of which are singletons. V lost 5 bases to trimming and J lost 5 bases; unmatched junction nucleotides: 16. CDR3 length: 18 amino acids. Germline V gives CDR1 MNHEY, CDR2 SMNVEV (reference sequence). Sequencing was performed on unstimulated CD8+ T cells sorted from spleen or lymph node cells, taken before transplant. The source of this sequence is a human donor who was the organ donor for an intestinal transplant. The chain is built from TRBV27 and TRBJ2-3; TRBD2 matches at 10 bases. CDR3 sequence reads: CASSPSPRASGREDTQYF. The CDR3 DNA follows: TGTGCCAGCAGTCCGAGTCCCCGTGCTAGCGGGAGAGAAGATACGCAGTATTTT.